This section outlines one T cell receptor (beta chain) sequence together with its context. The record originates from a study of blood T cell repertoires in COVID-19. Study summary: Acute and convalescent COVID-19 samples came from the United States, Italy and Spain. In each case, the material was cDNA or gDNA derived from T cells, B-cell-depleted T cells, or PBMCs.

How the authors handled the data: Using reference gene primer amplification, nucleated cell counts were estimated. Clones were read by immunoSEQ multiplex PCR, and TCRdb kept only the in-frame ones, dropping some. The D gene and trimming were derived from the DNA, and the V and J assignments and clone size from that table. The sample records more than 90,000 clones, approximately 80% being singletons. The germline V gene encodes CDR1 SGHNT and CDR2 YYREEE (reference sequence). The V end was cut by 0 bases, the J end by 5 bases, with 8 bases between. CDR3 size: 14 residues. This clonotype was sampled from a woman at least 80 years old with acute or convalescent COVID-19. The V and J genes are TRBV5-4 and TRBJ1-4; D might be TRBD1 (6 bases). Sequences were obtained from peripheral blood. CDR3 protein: CASSLDRVNEKLFF. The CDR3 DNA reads TGTGCCAGCAGCTTGGACAGGGTAAATGAAAAACTGTTTTTT.